Following are 28 T cell receptor beta chains from one sample sequenced in a study of T cell changes during pregnancy in multiple sclerosis. The method was immunoSEQ multiplex PCR; TCRdb's version includes in-frame clones alone and lacks a portion of them. Of around 16,000 clones detected, 83% appear once; the ten largest clones hold about a sixth. Sample: CD8+ T cells from peripheral blood mononuclear cells, taken after pregnancy. The receptor source for this set is a female donor in good health, enrolled as a control in a pregnancy study.

The chain carries TRBV6-4 and TRBJ1-1; D is unclear. Germline V gene sequence: CDR1 MRHNA, CDR2 SNTAGT. Deletions cut 4 bases from V and 4 bases from J, with 13 bases between. The CDR3 sequence is 14 residues long. CDR3 sequence: CASSATTPTTEAFF. The CDR3 DNA follows: TGTGCCAGCAGTGCCACGACACCGACCACTGAAGCTTTCTTT.

V is TRBV6-5 and J is TRBJ2-2, with 7 bases matching TRBD2. Unmatched junction bases numbered 5, after V lost 6 bases and J lost 4 bases. The length of the CDR3 is 14 residues. Germline V gene sequence: CDR1 MNHEY, CDR2 SVGAGI. As DNA, the CDR3 is TGTGCCAGCAGCCTCGGGGGGTCCACCGGGGAGCTGTTTTTT. It encodes CASSLGGSTGELFF.

The chain uses TRBV7-3 and TRBJ2-1, with 7 bases that match TRBD1. Germline CDR1 is SGHTA and CDR2 is FQGTGA. V was pared by 4 bases and J by 5 bases, with 11 bases of the junction left unmatched. The CDR3 contains 16 residues. In DNA form, the CDR3 reads TGTGCCAGCAGCTCAATGGTGGGACAGCCTGACAATGAGCAGTTCTTC. This encodes CASSSMVGQPDNEQFF.

V usage is TRBV4-3 and J usage is TRBJ2-1, with 8 bases lining up with TRBD1. CDR3 length: 16 residues. Germline V gene sequence: CDR1 LGHNA, CDR2 YSLEER. Unmatched junction bases numbered 7, after V lost 0 bases and J lost 6 bases. The CDR3 sequence: CASSQEWTGYRNEQFF. CDR3 DNA sequence: TGCGCCAGCAGCCAAGAATGGACAGGGTATCGCAATGAGCAGTTCTTC.

The V and J genes are TRBV19 and TRBJ1-4; no clear D gene. Trimming stripped 6 bases from V and 8 bases from J, with 22 bases between. Per the germline V gene, CDR1 is LNHDA and CDR2 is SQIVND (reference sequence). The CDR3 runs 16 residues. In DNA, the CDR3 is TGTGCCAGTAGCCACGGGATAAAAGGCCAAAACGAAAAACTGTTTTTT. It translates to CASSHGIKGQNEKLFF.

This chain uses TRBV6-5 with TRBJ1-2, with D maybe TRBD1 (5 bases). Deletions cut 0 bases from V and 0 bases from J, with 11 bases between. The CDR3 runs to 16 residues. In germline, CDR1 is MNHEY, CDR2 SVGAGI. The CDR3: CASSYSLTDANYGYTF. The CDR3, as DNA: TGTGCCAGCAGTTACTCGTTGACAGACGCTAACTATGGCTACACCTTC.

V usage is TRBV19 and J usage is TRBJ2-6, with D perhaps TRBD1 (5 bases). The CDR3 totals 16 residues. Germline CDR1 and CDR2: LNHDA and SQIVND (reference sequence). The V end was cut by 6 bases, the J end by 0 bases, with 12 bases between. CDR3 DNA: TGTGCCAGTAGAGACAGAAATTTCTCTGGGGCCAACGTCCTGACTTTC. Translation gives CASRDRNFSGANVLTF.

This chain connects TRBV4-3 to TRBJ1-2; D unresolved. The V end lost 3 bases, the J end lost 0 bases, and 17 bases lay between the germline ends. The CDR3 has 17 residues. From germline, CDR1 is LGHNA and CDR2 YSLEER. CDR3 in amino acids: CASSQDRGEFTNYGYTF. The CDR3 DNA reads as TGCGCCAGCAGCCAGGATCGCGGGGAGTTCACTAACTATGGCTACACCTTC.

This clone was counted once. V gene TRBV5-4 combines with J gene TRBJ2-7; D might be TRBD2 (6 bases). With 4 bases removed from V and 4 bases from J, the gap between germline ends came to 15 bases. The CDR3 loop spans 14 amino acids. Germline values: CDR1 SGHNT, CDR2 YYREEE (reference sequence). Written as DNA, the CDR3 is TGTGCCAGCAGCCCTGACTCGGGGACTTACGAGCAGTACTTC. Translating gives CASSPDSGTYEQYF.

The V gene is TRBV9, the J gene TRBJ2-3; tentative D call: TRBD1 (5 bases). The CDR3 is made up of 14 amino acids. Germline CDR1 SGDLS, CDR2 YYNGEE. The V end lost 0 bases, the J end lost 3 bases, and 8 bases lay between the germline ends. CDR3 in amino acids: CASSVGSGTDTQYF. CDR3 DNA: TGTGCCAGCAGCGTAGGTTCAGGGACAGATACGCAGTATTTT. Combining the CDR3 with reference TRBV9 and TRBJ2-3 gives the whole variable domain DSGVTQTPKHLITATGQRVTLRCSPRSGDLSVYWYQQSLDQGLQFLIQYYNGEERAKGNILERFSAQQFPDLHSELNLSSLELGDSALYFCASSVGSGTDTQYFGPGTRLTVL.

This chain connects TRBV4-2 to TRBJ2-2; 8 nucleotides line up with TRBD2. In germline, CDR1 is LGHNA, CDR2 YNFKEQ. CDR3 length: 15 amino acids. Trimming took 0 bases from V and 6 from J; bases not matched to a gene: 3. The CDR3 nucleotides are TGTGCCAGCAGCCAAGATCCGGGGGGGCCCGGGGAGCTGTTTTTT. This gives the protein CASSQDPGGPGELFF.

This clone was counted between two and nine times. The chain uses TRBV6-1 and TRBJ2-7; 7 bases agree with TRBD2. Unmatched junction bases numbered 3, after V lost 1 base and J lost 0 bases. The CDR3 is 15 residues long. In germline, CDR1 is MNHNS, CDR2 SASEGT. In DNA, the CDR3 is TGTGCCAGCAGTGAAGGGGGCGGGAGCTCCTACGAGCAGTACTTC. Protein: CASSEGGGSSYEQYF.

V is TRBV29-1 and J is TRBJ2-3; D might be TRBD2 (6 bases). Germline assignment: CDR1 SQVTM and CDR2 ANQGSEA. With 4 bases removed from V and 4 bases from J, the gap between germline ends came to 15 bases. The CDR3 length is 14 residues. The CDR3 loop reads CSVVPGRGSDTQYF. As DNA, the CDR3 is TGCAGCGTTGTGCCCGGGAGAGGATCAGATACGCAGTATTTT.

V usage is TRBV28 and J usage is TRBJ2-7; no clear D gene. Germline V gene data show CDR1 as MDHEN and CDR2 as SYDVKM. CDR3 length: 11 amino acids. Trimming took off 3 bases at V and 5 bases at J, with 5 bases between the two ends. The chain's CDR3 is CASSFSDEQYF. The CDR3 DNA sequence: TGTGCCAGCAGTTTTTCGGACGAGCAGTACTTC.

This clone was detected only once. The J gene is TRBJ1-4, the V gene TRBV5-4; TRBD1 might be the D (6 bases). V lost 4 bases to trimming and J lost 7 bases, with 17 bases between them. This CDR3 is built from 15 residues. In germline, CDR1 is SGHNT, CDR2 YYREEE (reference sequence). The chain's CDR3 is CASSARDKGFEKLFF. The CDR3 region has the DNA TGTGCCAGCAGCGCCCGGGACAAGGGCTTTGAAAAACTGTTTTTT.

The chain links TRBV6-4 to TRBJ1-4; D is possibly TRBD1 (5 bases). The V and J ends lost 0 bases and 8 bases respectively, with 10 bases between them. The CDR3 totals 14 residues. Germline CDR1 and CDR2: MRHNA and SNTAGT. This CDR3 reads CASSDSGQHEKLFF. The CDR3 DNA follows: TGTGCCAGCAGTGACTCGGGGCAGCACGAAAAACTGTTTTTT.

The gene calls are TRBV25-1 and TRBJ1-1; the D gene is possibly TRBD1 (5 bases). The V gene's germline CDR1 is MGHDK and CDR2 SYGVNS. V shed 1 base and J shed 3 bases, with 12 bases lying between them. This CDR3 region has 15 residues. The CDR3 reads CASSESSGGDTEAFF. The CDR3 bases are TGTGCCAGCAGTGAATCCAGCGGGGGGGACACTGAAGCTTTCTTT.

The rearrangement joins TRBV2 to TRBJ1-1; unclear D gene. Germline loops: CDR1 SNHLY, CDR2 FYNNEI. There are 11 residues in the CDR3. Trimming took 8 bases from V and 4 from J, leaving 8 bases between them. The CDR3 DNA reads as TGTGCCAGCCGTTCCGGCACTGAAGCTTTCTTT. This sequence encodes CASRSGTEAFF. Filled out from reference TRBV2 and TRBJ1-1, the complete variable domain reads EPEVTQTPSHQVTQMGQEVILRCVPISNHLYFYWYRQILGQKVEFLVSFYNNEISEKSEIFDDQFSVERPDGSNFTLKIRSTKLEDSAMYFCASRSGTEAFFGQGTRLTVV.

V gene TRBV6-1 combines with J gene TRBJ2-7; D uncertain. Germline V gene lookup returns CDR1 MNHNS and CDR2 SASEGT. This CDR3 has 15 residues. The V gene lost 2 bases and the J gene lost 1 base, with 12 bases spanning the gap. The CDR3, as DNA: TGTGCCAGCAGTGAAACAGAGAGAAGTTCCTACGAGCAGTACTTC. Its protein is CASSETERSSYEQYF.

The J gene is TRBJ2-2, the V gene TRBV9, with TRBD1 identical over 11 bases. From germline, CDR1 is SGDLS and CDR2 YYNGEE. J gave up 7 bases and V 0 bases, and 11 bases lay outside the gene matches. The CDR3 contains 18 residues. DNA of the CDR3: TGTGCCAGCAGCGTAGTTCTGGGACAGGGGGAGGATATCGGGGAGCTGTTTTTT. Residues: CASSVVLGQGEDIGELFF.

The chain has TRBV5-1 and TRBJ1-1, with TRBD1 as a possible D gene (5 bases). The germline CDR1 and CDR2 sequences are SGHRS and YFSETQ. This CDR3 is built from 15 residues. With 3 bases removed from V and 5 bases from J, the gap between germline ends came to 17 bases. CDR3 in DNA: TGCGCCAGCAGCTGGGACTCCCCACGGGAGACTGAAGCTTTCTTT. Amino acid sequence: CASSWDSPRETEAFF.

There are many counts of this clone. The CDR3 nucleotides read TGTGCCAGTAGTGCCGGACAGGGAACTGAAGCTTTCTTT. Its translation: CASSAGQGTEAFF. This chain joins TRBV19 and TRBJ1-1, with 8 bases aligning to TRBD1. CDR1 LNHDA and CDR2 SQIVND come from the germline V gene (reference sequence). The CDR3 contains 13 residues. The V gene end was trimmed by 5 bases and the J gene end by 5 bases; junction bases not matched to a gene: 4.

CDR3 DNA sequence: TGTGCCAGCAGCTTAACAATCGGGGAGCGGGGGGGACCCTACGAGCAGTACTTC. Encoded protein: CASSLTIGERGGPYEQYF. J is TRBJ2-7 and V is TRBV7-2; 10 positions match TRBD2. CDR3 length: 18 residues. The V gene's germline CDR1 is SGHTA and CDR2 FQGNSA. The junction had 12 bases not matched to a gene; V was cut back by 2 bases and J by 2 bases.

The chain links TRBV14 to TRBJ1-4; no definite D call. V was shortened by 1 base and J by 7 bases, with 13 bases between the two germline ends. CDR3 length: 15 residues. Germline V lookup: CDR1 SGHDN, CDR2 FVKESK. CDR3 in amino acids: CASSQARRLGEKLFF. As DNA, the CDR3 is TGTGCCAGCAGCCAAGCACGGCGGTTGGGTGAAAAACTGTTTTTT.

This chain links TRBV4-1 with TRBJ1-2; perhaps TRBD1 as D (5 bases). The V end lost 0 bases, the J end lost 3 bases, and 11 bases lay between the germline ends. The CDR3 totals 15 residues. Germline loops: CDR1 MGHRA, CDR2 YSYEKL. The CDR3 nucleotides are TGCGCCAGCAGCCAAGATTGGGGCTCCTACTATGGCTACACCTTC. Protein product: CASSQDWGSYYGYTF.

The chain couples TRBV4-1 to TRBJ2-1, with 12 bases aligning to TRBD2. The CDR3 length is 16 residues. Germline V gives CDR1 MGHRA, CDR2 YSYEKL. The V segment lost 1 base and the J segment 6 bases; nucleotides outside the gene matches: 4. Here the CDR3 DNA reads TGCGCCAGCAGCCAAGGCGGGACTAGCGGGCGCAATGAGCAGTTCTTC. It yields the protein CASSQGGTSGRNEQFF.

V usage is TRBV13 and J usage is TRBJ1-1; TRBD1 aligns across 11 bases. Trimming at V came to 3 bases and at J to 5 bases, leaving 8 bases not matched to a gene. The germline V gene encodes CDR1 PRHDT and CDR2 FYEKMQ (reference sequence). The CDR3 consists of 16 residues. CDR3 in DNA: TGTGCCAGCAGCTTCACTTTGGGACAGGGGGGGACTGAAGCTTTCTTT. Translation gives CASSFTLGQGGTEAFF.

The chain uses TRBV27 and TRBJ2-2, with D perhaps matching TRBD1 (5 bases). The V gene lost 4 bases and the J gene lost 2 bases, with 8 bases spanning the gap. The CDR3 has 14 amino acids. Looked up from germline, CDR1 is MNHEY and CDR2 is SMNVEV (reference sequence). The CDR3 protein is CASSWGRNTGELFF. The CDR3 DNA sequence: TGTGCCAGCAGTTGGGGCCGAAACACCGGGGAGCTGTTTTTT.